The 7 T cell receptor beta chains presented below share a single source sample, sequenced in a study of post-analysis software for immune sequencing data. Findings and limits, study-wide: Roughly five TRBV segments, including TRBV5-6, TRBV5-1 and TRBV20-1, were more frequent in patients than controls.

Sequencing libraries made from TCR beta cDNA carried unique molecular identifiers. TCRdb re-called the PCR reads with MiXCR, one entry per CDR3 protein. The sample shows some 500,000 distinct CDR3 sequences, approximately 46% of them seen only once. These receptors have no identified antigens. Specimen: blood. The receptors originated from a girl aged 10-17 years with multiple sclerosis.

The table lists this clonotype with a few counts. The chain joins TRBV7-9 to TRBJ2-7; 13 bases match TRBD2. Per germline, CDR1 SEHNR and CDR2 FQNEAQ (reference sequence). The CDR3 length is 16 residues. Trimming at V came to 5 bases and at J to 3 bases, leaving 7 bases not matched to a gene. DNA for the CDR3: TGTGCCAGCAGCGTCCCCGGACTAGCGGGAGTCTACGAGCAGTACTTC. It is translated as CASSVPGLAGVYEQYF.

Points on this clonotype: This likely comes from a read error, as the CDR3 has no conserved phenylalanine or tryptophan at its end. The CDR3 bases are TGCAGCGTCGGAGACAGGGAAGAGACCCAGTACATC. It yields the protein CSVGDREETQYI. The chain couples TRBV29-1 to TRBJ2-5; 7 bases fit TRBD1. Germline CDR1 reads SQVTM; CDR2 reads ANQGSEA. Trimming cost V 6 bases and J 3 bases; bases outside gene matches: 4. The CDR3 has 12 residues.

The CDR3 DNA follows: TGTGCCAGCGGCCCCAGACTACAGGGGGCCACTGAAGCTTTCTTT. It yields the protein CASGPRLQGATEAFF. This chain uses TRBV12-3 or TRBV12-4 with TRBJ1-1; 9 bases line up with TRBD1. The CDR3 is 15 residues long. V was pared by 8 bases and J by 4 bases, with 11 bases of the junction left unmatched.

This clonotype was picked up a small number of times. Its ends do not fully match the called genes, so a read error is possible. CDR3 DNA: TGTGCTAGCAGCTTGGGACAAAACGACAATGAGCAGTTCTTC. Protein: CASSLGQNDNEQFF. This chain links TRBV7-7 with TRBJ2-1, with a weak D call TRBD1 (6 bases). Germline CDR1 SSHAT, CDR2 FNYEAQ (reference sequence). This CDR3 has 14 residues.

This clonotype was counted a few times. The chain joins TRBV7-3 to TRBJ2-5; 7 bases map to TRBD1. Trimming removed 5 bases from V and 4 bases from J; junction bases left unmatched: 13. There are 16 residues in the CDR3. CDR1 and CDR2 from the germline V gene are SGHTA and FQGTGA. CDR3 in amino acids: CASSRGPGHLGETQYF. DNA of the CDR3: TGTGCCAGCAGCAGGGGGCCCGGACACCTAGGAGAGACCCAGTACTTC.

DNA of the CDR3: TGTGCCAGCAGCTTGTCGGGGAGGTTGGGCACCGGGGAGCTGTTTTTT. This sequence encodes CASSLSGRLGTGELFF. V and J are TRBV7-2 and TRBJ2-2; TRBD2 might be the D (6 bases). This CDR3 comprises 16 residues. V shed 3 bases and J shed 4 bases, with 15 bases lying between them. Germline CDR1 SGHTA, CDR2 FQGNSA.

This clonotype came up once. A single base separates this from a much larger clone, so it may be a read error. This sequence joins TRBV7-2 and TRBJ2-5; 7 bases match TRBD1. CDR3 size: 14 residues. Losses at the gene ends were 7 bases for V and 0 bases for J; bases not matched to a gene: 5. Germline CDR1 SGHTA, CDR2 FQGNSA. The CDR3 bases are TGTGCCAGCAACCAAGACAGGGACCAAGAGACCCAGTACTTC. Its protein product is CASNQDRDQETQYF. The complete variable domain, with remaining parts taken from reference TRBV7-2 and TRBJ2-5, reads GAGVSQSPSNKVTEKGKDVELRCDPISGHTALYWYRQSLGQGLEFLIYFQGNSAPDKSGLPSDRFSAERTGGSVSTLTIQRTQQEDSAVYLCASNQDRDQETQYFGPGTRLLVL.